This T cell receptor (beta chain) was identified in a study of blood T cell repertoires in COVID-19. Cohort allocation depended upon clinical history that participants reported. The CDR3 has 13 amino acids. Germline loops: CDR1 SNHLY, CDR2 FYNNEI. Sequencing used immunoSEQ multiplex PCR; TCRdb keeps in-frame clones, though not all of them. The sample has about 270,000 clones, approximately 90% seen once. On this clone itself: At one end, the junction sequence differs from germline, possibly due to a read error.

The chain links TRBV2 to TRBJ2-3; possible D gene TRBD1, 6 bases. The receptor was isolated from a man in his forties who had been exposed to COVID-19. Sequenced: PBMCs or T cells enriched from blood (not recorded which). CDR3 in DNA: TGTGCCAGCAGTGAAGGGTTGGCAGGGGCCGGGGTTTTT. It specifies CASSEGLAGAGVF.